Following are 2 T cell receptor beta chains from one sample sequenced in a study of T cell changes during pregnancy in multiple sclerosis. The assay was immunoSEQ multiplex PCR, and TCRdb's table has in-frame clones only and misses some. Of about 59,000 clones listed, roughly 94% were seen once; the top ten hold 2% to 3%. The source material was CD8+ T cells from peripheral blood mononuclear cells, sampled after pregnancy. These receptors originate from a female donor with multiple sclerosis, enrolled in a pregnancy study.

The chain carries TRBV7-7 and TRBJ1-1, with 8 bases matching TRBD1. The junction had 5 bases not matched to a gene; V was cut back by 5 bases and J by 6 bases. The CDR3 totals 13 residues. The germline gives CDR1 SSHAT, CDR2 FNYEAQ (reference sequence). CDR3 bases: TGTGCCAGCAGCCAGGACAGGGTGGCTGAAGCTTTCTTT. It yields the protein CASSQDRVAEAFF.

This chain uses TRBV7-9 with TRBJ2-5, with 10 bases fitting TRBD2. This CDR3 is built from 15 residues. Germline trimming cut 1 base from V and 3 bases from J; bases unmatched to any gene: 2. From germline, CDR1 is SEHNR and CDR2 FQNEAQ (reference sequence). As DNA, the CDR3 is TGTGCCAGCAGCTTAGTGCTAGCGGGAGAAGAGACCCAGTACTTC. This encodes CASSLVLAGEETQYF.